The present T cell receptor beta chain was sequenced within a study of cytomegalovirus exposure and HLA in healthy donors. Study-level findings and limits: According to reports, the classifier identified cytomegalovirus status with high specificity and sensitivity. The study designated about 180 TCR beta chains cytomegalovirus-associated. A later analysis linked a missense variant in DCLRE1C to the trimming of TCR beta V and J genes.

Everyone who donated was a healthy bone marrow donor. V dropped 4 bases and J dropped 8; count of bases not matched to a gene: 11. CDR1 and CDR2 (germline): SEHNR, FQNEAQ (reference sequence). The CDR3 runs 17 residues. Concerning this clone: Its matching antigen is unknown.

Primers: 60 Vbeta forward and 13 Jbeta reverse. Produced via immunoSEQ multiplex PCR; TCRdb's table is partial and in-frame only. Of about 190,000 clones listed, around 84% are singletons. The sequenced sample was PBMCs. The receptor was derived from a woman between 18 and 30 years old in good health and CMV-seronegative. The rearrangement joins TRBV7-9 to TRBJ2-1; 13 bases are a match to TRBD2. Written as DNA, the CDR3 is TGTGCCAGCAGCTCCTACGGGACTAGCGGGATCGGGCATGAGCAGTTCTTC. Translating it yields CASSSYGTSGIGHEQFF.